The T cell receptor beta chain under discussion was sequenced for a study of blood T cell repertoires in COVID-19. Measured with immunoSEQ multiplex PCR; TCRdb has only the in-frame clones, and not every one. Counted here are about 81,000 clones, about 84% occurring once; the ten biggest clones make up under 15%. This CDR3 comprises 15 residues. The germline V and J ends were trimmed by 1 base and 1 base, with 10 bases remaining between them. The germline CDR1 and CDR2 sequences are MGHRA and YSYEKL. This chain uses TRBV4-1 with TRBJ1-2; D is undetermined. This receptor was obtained from a human donor in a cohort sampled during active COVID-19. Source material: peripheral blood. CDR3 bases: TGCGCCAGCAGCCAAGGCGCCGGTCTTAACTATGGCTACACCTTC. Translating gives CASSQGAGLNYGYTF.